This entry is about one TCR beta chain. This entry is derived from a study of blood T cell repertoires in COVID-19. Per the germline V gene, CDR1 is MNHNS and CDR2 is SASEGT. V shed 2 bases and J shed 6 bases, with 11 bases lying between them. This CDR3 is 13 amino acids long. This table comes from immunoSEQ multiplex PCR, and its TCRdb copy is limited to in-frame clones, with some not included. This sample has approximately 300,000 clones, with roughly 85% found just once. Participants' own reports of clinical history determined their cohort assignment. The sequence came from a woman in her thirties who had been exposed to COVID-19. The chain joins TRBV6-1 to TRBJ2-7; weak D call: TRBD1 (6 bases). The source material was PBMCs or T cells enriched from blood (not recorded which). CDR3 protein: CASSETGRGEQYF. The CDR3 DNA follows: TGTGCCAGCAGTGAAACTGGCAGGGGCGAGCAGTACTTC.